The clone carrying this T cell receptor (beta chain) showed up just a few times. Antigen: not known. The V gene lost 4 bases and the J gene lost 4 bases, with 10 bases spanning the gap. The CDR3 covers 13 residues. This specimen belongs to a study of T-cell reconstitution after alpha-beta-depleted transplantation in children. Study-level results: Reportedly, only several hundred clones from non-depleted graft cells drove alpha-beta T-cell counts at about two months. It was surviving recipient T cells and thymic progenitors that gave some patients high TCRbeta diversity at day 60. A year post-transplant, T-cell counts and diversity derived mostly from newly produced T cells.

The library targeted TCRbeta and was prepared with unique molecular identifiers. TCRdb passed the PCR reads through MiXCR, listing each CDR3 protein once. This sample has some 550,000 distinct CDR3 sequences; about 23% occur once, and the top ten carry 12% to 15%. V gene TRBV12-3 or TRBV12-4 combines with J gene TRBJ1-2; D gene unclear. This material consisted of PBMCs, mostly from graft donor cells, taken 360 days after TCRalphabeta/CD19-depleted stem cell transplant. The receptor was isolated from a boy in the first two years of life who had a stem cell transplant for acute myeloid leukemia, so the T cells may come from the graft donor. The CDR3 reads CASSSRYSYGYTF. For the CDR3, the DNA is TGTGCCAGCAGTTCGCGGTACTCCTATGGCTACACCTTC.